Following are 27 T cell receptor beta chains from one sample sequenced in a study of metastatic and nonmetastatic thyroid tumors. Thyroid surgery had not been preceded by any treatment in any patient. TCRdb reanalyzed the PCR reads with MiXCR. The sample consists of about 32,000 clones, about 18% of them appearing once. Sequencing was done on a sample of blood. All receptors come from a female donor with papillary thyroid cancer or a benign thyroid nodule (not recorded which). Some clones in this sample may be carry-over from other donors' samples.

CDR3 in amino acids: CASSVREGLLADSYNEQFF. The CDR3 bases are TGTGCCAGCAGCGTAAGGGAGGGGTTACTAGCGGATTCCTACAATGAGCAGTTCTTC. J is TRBJ2-1 and V is TRBV9; the match to TRBD2 covers 8 bases. The CDR3 runs to 19 residues. Unmatched junction bases numbered 13, after V lost 1 base and J lost 1 base. Germline V CDR1 and CDR2: SGDLS, YYNGEE.

Comment on this clone: This sample includes further DNA sequences coding for the same CDR3. The chain has TRBV7-3 and TRBJ2-1, with 14 bases fitting TRBD2. The CDR3 is made up of 17 amino acids. The V segment lost 4 bases and the J segment 8 bases; nucleotides outside the gene matches: 10. Germline lookup yields CDR1 SGHTA and CDR2 FQGTGA. CDR3 bases: TGTGCCAGCAGCTCTGGGACTAGCGGGGGTGGGCTGGATGAGCAGTTCTTC. It encodes CASSSGTSGGGLDEQFF.

The table lists this clone with many counts. The chain employs TRBV19 and TRBJ2-2; 7 bases map to TRBD2. CDR3 length: 16 amino acids. Germline lookup yields CDR1 LNHDA and CDR2 SQIVND (reference sequence). J lost 2 bases, V lost 8 bases, and 11 bases had no gene match. Here the CDR3 reads CASALALAVNTGELFF. In DNA form, the CDR3 reads TGTGCCAGTGCTCTAGCTCTAGCGGTTAACACCGGGGAGCTGTTTTTT.

By sample share, this clone is medium-sized (0.01 to 0.1%). The chain uses TRBV2 and TRBJ2-7; D gene unclear. This CDR3 region has 12 residues. With 4 bases removed from V and 3 bases from J, the gap between germline ends came to 7 bases. Germline-derived CDR1 and CDR2 are SNHLY and FYNNEI. The CDR3 DNA reads as TGTGCCAGCAGTGCCCAGAACTACGAGCAGTACTTC. It specifies CASSAQNYEQYF.

Only a few counts were recorded for this clone. The chain links TRBV6-1 to TRBJ2-7; D possibly corresponds to TRBD2 (5 bases). The CDR3 consists of 15 residues. V was clipped by 7 bases and J by 4 bases, with 20 bases between them. Germline loops: CDR1 MNHNS, CDR2 SASEGT. CDR3 DNA sequence: TGTGCCAGCACCGGGAATGAGGGTGTCGGATACGAGCAGTACTTC. This sequence encodes CASTGNEGVGYEQYF.

This clone showed up just a few times. The chain links TRBV6-1 to TRBJ2-7; 7 bases line up with TRBD1. Germline loops: CDR1 MNHNS, CDR2 SASEGT. V gave up 3 bases and J gave up 6 bases; unmatched junction bases: 14. CDR3 length: 16 residues. The CDR3: CASSDTPGRQGGEQYF. CDR3 in DNA: TGTGCCAGCAGTGATACCCCGGGGAGACAGGGTGGCGAGCAGTACTTC.

This clone occurred many times. The gene calls are TRBV5-1 and TRBJ2-3; weak D call: TRBD1 (5 bases). V shed 3 bases and J shed 4 bases, with 12 bases lying between them. The CDR3 is made up of 14 amino acids. Germline V lookup: CDR1 SGHRS, CDR2 YFSETQ. CDR3 in DNA: TGCGCCAGCAGCTCGACCTCAGGGTCAGATACGCAGTATTTT. It specifies CASSSTSGSDTQYF.

A note on this clone: Germline is not matched at one junction end, which may reflect a read error. The CDR3 nucleotides are TGCAGTGTTGCATCGGGACGGCTTGATCAGCACCAGCATTTT. The encoded protein is CSVASGRLDQHQHF. The rearrangement joins TRBV20-1 to TRBJ1-5, with a weak D call TRBD1 (5 bases). The CDR3 is made up of 14 amino acids. The germline V gene encodes CDR1 DFQATT and CDR2 SNEGSKA (reference sequence).

CDR3 residues: CASRSVTSGTGEQYF. DNA for the CDR3: TGTGCCAGCAGGTCCGTGACTAGCGGGACTGGCGAGCAGTACTTC. The chain recombines TRBV6-1 with TRBJ2-7, with 11 bases identical to TRBD2. CDR1 is MNHNS and CDR2 is SASEGT in the germline V gene. The CDR3 is 15 residues long. The junction had 10 bases not matched to a gene; V was cut back by 6 bases and J by 6 bases.

This clone turned up a few times. The chain has TRBV27 and TRBJ1-2; TRBD1 might be the D (6 bases). The CDR3 loop spans 15 amino acids. The germline V gene has CDR1 MNHEY and CDR2 SMNVEV (reference sequence). Trimming shortened V by 5 bases and J by 8 bases, and 21 bases separated the two germline ends. The chain's CDR3 is CASSPTPYRVVGYTF. CDR3 in DNA: TGTGCCAGCAGTCCCACCCCATACAGGGTGGTCGGCTACACCTTC.

For the CDR3, the DNA is TGTGCCAGCAGGGTATCGGGTGCAGGGACGTTCACTGAAGCTTTCTTT. This translates into CASRVSGAGTFTEAFF. The chain employs TRBV12-3 or TRBV12-4 and TRBJ1-1; tentatively, D is TRBD1 (5 bases). V lost 6 bases and J lost 4, with 21 bases in between. The CDR3 is made up of 16 amino acids.

About this clone itself: At one of its ends the junction is not consistent with the germline gene, which may arise from a read error. The CDR3 is CASSRQYTGGFQPHHF. CDR3 nucleotides: TGTGCCAGCAGCCGGCAATATACAGGGGGCTTTCAGCCCCACCATTTT. The chain links TRBV28 to TRBJ1-5, with TRBD1 matching 9 bases. The V gene's germline CDR1 is MDHEN and CDR2 SYDVKM. This CDR3 region has 16 residues. Combining the CDR3 with reference TRBV28 and TRBJ1-5 gives the whole variable domain DVKVTQSSRYLVKRTGEKVFLECVQDMDHENMFWYRQDPGLGLRLIYFSYDVKMKEKGDIPEGYSVSREKKERFSLILESASTNQTSMYLCASSRQYTGGFQPHHFGDGTRLSIL.

This clone was recorded many times. The chain combines TRBV12-5 with TRBJ2-3; 10 bases are a match to TRBD2. This CDR3 has 16 amino acids. Germline V gene data show CDR1 as LGHNT and CDR2 as FRNRAP. The junction had 1 base not matched to a gene; V was cut back by 0 bases and J by 1 base. CDR3 nucleotide sequence: TGTGCTAGTGGTTTGGTAGGGACTAGCGGCACAGATACGCAGTATTTT. Translating gives CASGLVGTSGTDTQYF.

Turning to this clone: The conserved phenylalanine or tryptophan is not found at the CDR3 terminus, so this likely reflects a read error. CDR3 amino acids: CASSPAGQCYGYTS. CDR3 nucleotide sequence: TGTGCCAGCAGTCCTGCTGGGCAATGTTATGGCTACACCTCC. The V and J genes are TRBV6-1 and TRBJ1-2; D call uncertain. The germline gives CDR1 MNHNS, CDR2 SASEGT. The CDR3 consists of 14 residues. The V end was cut by 5 bases, the J end by 5 bases, with 15 bases between.

This clone showed up many times. This chain links TRBV28 with TRBJ2-4; D is possibly TRBD2 (5 bases). This CDR3 is built from 16 residues. V was shortened by 2 bases and J by 0 bases, with 11 bases between the two germline ends. Germline CDR1 is MDHEN and CDR2 is SYDVKM. The CDR3 DNA sequence: TGTGCCAGCAGTTTAGACGGGGTTCTAGCCAAAAACATTCAGTACTTC. Translating it yields CASSLDGVLAKNIQYF.

This clone is judged medium-sized. CDR3 sequence (DNA): TGTGCCAGCAGTGGAGATGCCCTCTCTGGAAACACCATATATTTT. Translated: CASSGDALSGNTIYF. The rearrangement links TRBV6-1 to TRBJ1-3, with no clear D. V dropped 4 bases and J dropped 0 bases, with 10 bases sitting between them. CDR1 and CDR2 (germline): MNHNS, SASEGT. This CDR3 has 15 amino acids.

This clone has at least ten counts. The chain employs TRBV7-9 and TRBJ1-1; D gene unclear. The CDR3 covers 13 residues. From germline, CDR1 is SEHNR and CDR2 FQNEAQ (reference sequence). Trimming removed 1 base from V and 3 bases from J, with 6 bases in between. The CDR3 region is CASSLDRDTEAFF. The DNA of the CDR3 is TGTGCCAGCAGCTTAGATAGGGACACTGAAGCTTTCTTT.

Relative to its sample, this clone is medium-sized. This chain links TRBV27 with TRBJ1-6; 10 bases are shared with TRBD1. CDR3 length equals 14 residues. Per the germline V gene, CDR1 is MNHEY and CDR2 is SMNVEV (reference sequence). The trim removed 4 bases at V and 9 bases at J, leaving 3 bases unmatched. The CDR3 bases are TGTGCCAGCAGTTGGGGACAGGGGCCTTCACCCCTCCACTTT. Protein sequence: CASSWGQGPSPLHF.

The gene calls are TRBV6-1 and TRBJ1-2; D uncertain. The germline gives CDR1 MNHNS, CDR2 SASEGT. The CDR3 runs 14 residues. The germline V and J ends were trimmed by 1 base and 4 bases, with 10 bases remaining between them. The CDR3 reads CASSEGANGYGYTF. Here the CDR3 DNA reads TGTGCCAGCAGTGAAGGGGCTAACGGCTATGGCTACACCTTC.

This chain links TRBV12-3 or TRBV12-4 with TRBJ1-6; D is undetermined. The CDR3 extends over 13 amino acids. V gave up 8 bases and J gave up 7 bases, with 12 bases separating them. In DNA, the CDR3 is TGTGCCAGCGCTGGAGTCGAAAATTCACCCCTCCACTTT. The encoded protein is CASAGVENSPLHF.

This clone was seen more than once but under ten times. The gene calls are TRBV27 and TRBJ1-2; no definite D call. The germline gives CDR1 MNHEY, CDR2 SMNVEV (reference sequence). Trimming took off 2 bases at V and 5 bases at J, with 12 bases between the two ends. The CDR3 is 14 amino acids. This CDR3 is CASSLTLTEYGYTF. CDR3 in DNA: TGTGCCAGCAGTTTAACCTTGACGGAATATGGCTACACCTTC.

The table lists this clone with many counts. V is TRBV7-6 and J is TRBJ2-1; 7 bases agree with TRBD1. In germline, CDR1 is SGHVS, CDR2 FNYEAQ. The CDR3 is 13 amino acids. With 5 bases clipped from V and 12 bases from J, the junction kept 10 bases outside the gene matches. CDR3 DNA sequence: TGTGCCAGCAGCCAGTCCAGGACAGGCGGGCAGTTCTTC. Encoded protein: CASSQSRTGGQFF.

This clone appeared many times. The gene calls are TRBV7-6 and TRBJ2-1, with 9 bases fitting TRBD2. The V gene end was trimmed by 0 bases and the J gene end by 6 bases; junction bases not matched to a gene: 9. Germline V gene lookup returns CDR1 SGHVS and CDR2 FNYEAQ. The CDR3 is made up of 17 amino acids. The CDR3 spells CASSLAVAGVGGNEQFF. The CDR3 region has the DNA TGTGCCAGCAGCTTAGCCGTAGCGGGGGTAGGGGGCAATGAGCAGTTCTTC.

V gene TRBV27 combines with J gene TRBJ2-7; 10 bases fit TRBD2. The germline V gene encodes CDR1 MNHEY and CDR2 SMNVEV (reference sequence). This CDR3 comprises 14 residues. V was clipped by 6 bases and J by 5 bases; unmatched bases: 7. CDR3 in amino acids: CASRLAGGYDEQYF. The CDR3 coding sequence is TGTGCCAGCAGGTTAGCGGGAGGCTACGACGAGCAGTACTTC.

This clone was recorded many times. This chain links TRBV24-1 with TRBJ2-1; D not certain. CDR3 length: 11 amino acids. Trimming stripped 0 bases from V and 9 bases from J, with 2 bases between. Germline V lookup: CDR1 KGHDR, CDR2 SFDVKD. CDR3 nucleotide sequence: TGTGCCACCAGTGATTTGGTTGAGCAGTTCTTC. It codes for CATSDLVEQFF.

This clone was counted only a few times. A single base separates this from a much larger clone, so it may be a read error. The genes are TRBV10-3 and TRBJ2-1; tentatively, D is TRBD2 (6 bases). In germline, CDR1 is ENHRY, CDR2 SYGVKD. The CDR3 spans 13 residues. The V gene lost 7 bases and the J gene lost 7 bases, with 14 bases spanning the gap. This CDR3 reads CAITSGSLNEQFF. CDR3 DNA sequence: TGTGCCATCACCTCCGGGAGCTTAAATGAGCAGTTCTTC.

Worth noting for this clone: The same CDR3 also results from other DNA sequences found in this sample. This chain links TRBV11-3 with TRBJ2-2, with D possibly being TRBD1 (6 bases). Germline values: CDR1 SGHNT, CDR2 YENEEA. The V end lost 5 bases, the J end lost 8 bases, and 18 bases lay between the germline ends. This CDR3 is 15 amino acids long. The CDR3 DNA follows: TGTGCCAGCAGCCCTCGACAGGCCCCGGCTGGGGAGCTGTTTTTT. Protein: CASSPRQAPAGELFF.